The 3 T cell receptor beta chains given below trace back to one sample, sequenced in a study of chemoradiotherapy in HPV16-positive cancers. Produced via immunoSEQ multiplex PCR; TCRdb's table is partial and in-frame only. The data show around 29,000 clones, with over 80% seen just once and around 20% held by the top ten. This specimen consisted of blood, obtained from a patient who underwent chemoradiotherapy. The receptors were gathered from a human donor with HPV-associated anogenital cancer.

The rearrangement links TRBV4-1 to TRBJ2-1; the D gene is possibly TRBD1 (6 bases). Trimming stripped 1 base from V and 5 bases from J, with 15 bases between. Germline CDR1 reads MGHRA; CDR2 reads YSYEKL. The CDR3 totals 16 residues. CDR3: CASSQATGTMNNEQFF. For the CDR3, the DNA is TGCGCCAGCAGCCAAGCAACGGGGACAATGAACAATGAGCAGTTCTTC.

V and J are TRBV9 and TRBJ1-1; a weak D match, TRBD1 (6 bases). The CDR3 extends over 13 amino acids. V lost 4 bases and J 1 base, leaving 8 bases between the germline ends. Germline CDR1 reads SGDLS; CDR2 reads YYNGEE. As DNA, the CDR3 is TGTGCCAGCAGCAAAGGGGGGAACACTGAAGCTTTCTTT. It codes for CASSKGGNTEAFF.

The J gene is TRBJ2-1, the V gene TRBV5-4; 9 bases agree with TRBD2. V dropped 1 base and J dropped 5; count of bases not matched to a gene: 1. Germline values: CDR1 SGHNT, CDR2 YYREEE (reference sequence). The length of the CDR3 is 14 residues. CDR3 residues: CASSLIAGDNEQFF. The CDR3 nucleotides read TGTGCCAGCAGCTTGATAGCGGGAGACAATGAGCAGTTCTTC.